These 18 T cell receptor beta chains originate from one sample sequenced in a study of T cell responses to AZD1222 COVID-19 vaccine. Profiling relied on immunoSEQ multiplex PCR, and the TCRdb table lists in-frame clones only, not all of them. The repertoire consists of over 150,000 clones, with less than 95% occurring once and the leading ten covering approximately 1.6%. Source: peripheral blood, taken on day 0 of AZD1222 vaccination. These receptors were taken from an adult in good health.

Details on this clone: Additional DNA sequences in this sample encode the identical CDR3. The CDR3 DNA follows: TGCGCCAGCAGCTTGGGAGGGGGAGAGACCCAGTACTTC. Translation: CASSLGGGETQYF. V and J are TRBV5-1 and TRBJ2-5; tentative D call: TRBD1 (6 bases). With 0 bases removed from V and 4 bases from J, the gap between germline ends came to 7 bases. This CDR3 region has 13 residues. The germline V gene has CDR1 SGHRS and CDR2 YFSETQ.

The chain combines TRBV2 with TRBJ2-5; 9 bases map to TRBD2. The CDR3 covers 17 residues. CDR1 is SNHLY, CDR2 FYNNEI, per germline. With 0 bases clipped from V and 1 base from J, the junction kept 6 bases outside the gene matches. CDR3 bases: TGTGCCAGCAGTGAAGCTTTGCTAGCGGGGAGCCAAGAGACCCAGTACTTC. Protein: CASSEALLAGSQETQYF.

V usage is TRBV14 and J usage is TRBJ2-7, with unresolved D. Germline values: CDR1 SGHDN, CDR2 FVKESK. With 1 base removed from V and 0 bases from J, the gap between germline ends came to 10 bases. The CDR3 extends over 15 amino acids. The CDR3 DNA follows: TGTGCCAGCAGCCAAGCCTACAGCTTCTCCTACGAGCAGTACTTC. Protein sequence: CASSQAYSFSYEQYF.

This clone is a singleton in its sample. The CDR3 nucleotides read TGTGCCAGCAGCTTGCAGGGTACTTCCTACGAGCAGTACTTC. Residues: CASSLQGTSYEQYF. The chain has TRBV11-2 and TRBJ2-7, with D perhaps matching TRBD1 (5 bases). Trimming cost V 3 bases and J 1 base, with 10 bases left between them. The germline CDR1 and CDR2 sequences are SGHAT and FQNNGV. This CDR3 has 14 amino acids.

The J gene is TRBJ1-2, the V gene TRBV24-1; D is perhaps TRBD1 (5 bases). Germline lookup yields CDR1 KGHDR and CDR2 SFDVKD. Trimming took 5 bases from V and 6 from J, leaving 12 bases between them. The CDR3 contains 13 residues. As DNA, the CDR3 is TGTGCCACCAGTGGGGGCGCGATGGATGGCTACACCTTC. Its translation: CATSGGAMDGYTF.

The chain recombines TRBV19 with TRBJ1-2; 12 bases map to TRBD1. Trimming removed 5 bases from V and 5 bases from J; junction bases left unmatched: 12. The germline V gene encodes CDR1 LNHDA and CDR2 SQIVND (reference sequence). The CDR3 is 17 amino acids. CDR3 in DNA: TGTGCCAGTAGTCCAAGCCCGGGACAGGGGGCTGAGTATGGCTACACCTTC. The encoded protein is CASSPSPGQGAEYGYTF.

The V and J genes are TRBV15 and TRBJ2-3; D gene unclear. This CDR3 is built from 13 residues. With 4 bases removed from V and 6 bases from J, the gap between germline ends came to 11 bases. Per germline, CDR1 LNHNV and CDR2 YYDKDF (reference sequence). CDR3 amino acids: CATSTQTEDTQYF. CDR3 bases: TGTGCCACCAGCACCCAAACAGAGGATACGCAGTATTTT. The whole variable domain, filled in from reference TRBV15 and TRBJ2-3, reads DAMVIQNPRYQVTQFGKPVTLSCSQTLNHNVMYWYQQKSSQAPKLLFHYYDKDFNNEADTPDNFQSRRPNTSFCFLDIRSPGLGDTAMYLCATSTQTEDTQYFGPGTRLTVL.

V gene TRBV28 combines with J gene TRBJ1-2; a weak D match, TRBD1 (5 bases). The V end was cut by 7 bases, the J end by 6 bases, with 21 bases between. This CDR3 is built from 15 residues. Germline V lookup: CDR1 MDHEN, CDR2 SYDVKM. The CDR3 loop reads CASTTGGAGGDGYTF. Here the CDR3 DNA reads TGTGCCAGCACCACAGGAGGGGCCGGGGGGGATGGCTACACCTTC.

The chain is built from TRBV7-2 and TRBJ1-2; D not certain. Trimming took off 0 bases at V and 10 bases at J, with 12 bases between the two ends. Germline V lookup: CDR1 SGHTA, CDR2 FQGNSA. The CDR3 sequence is 13 residues long. This CDR3 is CASSLARANTYTF. The CDR3 DNA follows: TGTGCCAGCAGCTTAGCGCGAGCTAATACCTACACCTTC.

This chain connects TRBV4-1 to TRBJ1-3; TRBD1 is a possible D gene (6 bases). The V and J ends lost 2 bases and 4 bases respectively, with 18 bases between them. The CDR3 is made up of 17 amino acids. Germline lookup yields CDR1 MGHRA and CDR2 YSYEKL. CDR3 in amino acids: CASSQTWGAPPGNTIYF. The CDR3 DNA reads TGCGCCAGCAGCCAAACCTGGGGGGCCCCGCCCGGAAACACCATATATTTT.

The chain recombines TRBV9 with TRBJ1-2; 7 bases align to TRBD1. This CDR3 region has 13 residues. Germline lookup yields CDR1 SGDLS and CDR2 YYNGEE. The V segment lost 3 bases and the J segment 8 bases; nucleotides outside the gene matches: 7. The CDR3 spells CASSARTGVGYTF. CDR3 sequence (DNA): TGTGCCAGCAGCGCCAGGACAGGAGTCGGCTACACCTTC.

The chain employs TRBV28 and TRBJ1-2; 8 nucleotides align to TRBD1. V lost 7 bases and J lost 0; bases outside the gene matches: 10. The CDR3 length is 16 residues. The germline V gene has CDR1 MDHEN and CDR2 SYDVKM. CDR3 in DNA: TGTGCCAGCACCGAGGGACAGGCCGCGCCTAACTATGGCTACACCTTC. It translates to CASTEGQAAPNYGYTF.

CDR3 protein: CASSLGRGVTSTDTQYF. The CDR3 DNA is TGTGCCAGCAGCTTGGGACGGGGGGTGACTAGCACAGATACGCAGTATTTT. The V and J genes are TRBV5-8 and TRBJ2-3; 7 nucleotides match TRBD2. With 0 bases clipped from V and 0 bases from J, the junction kept 7 bases outside the gene matches. The germline CDR1 and CDR2 sequences are SGHTS and YDEGEE. This CDR3 has 17 residues.

The V call is TRBV5-1, the J call TRBJ1-6, with D perhaps matching TRBD1 (5 bases). CDR1 is SGHRS and CDR2 is YFSETQ in the germline V gene. The CDR3 has 15 residues. V was shortened by 0 bases and J by 8 bases, with 12 bases between the two germline ends. CDR3 nucleotide sequence: TGCGCCAGCAGCTTGGCTGGGGCAGGGTATTCACCCCTCCACTTT. Protein product: CASSLAGAGYSPLHF.

The table lists this clone with a count of one. The CDR3 region has the DNA TGTGCCAGCAGCAAAGAGGGGGCCTCCTACGAGCAGTACTTC. Translation gives CASSKEGASYEQYF. The V gene is TRBV9, the J gene TRBJ2-7; 7 nucleotides line up with TRBD1. After removal of 4 bases from V and 0 bases from J, the junction contained 4 bases not matched to a gene. This CDR3 spans 14 amino acids. From germline, CDR1 is SGDLS and CDR2 YYNGEE.

The chain combines TRBV7-8 with TRBJ2-1; 7 bases fit TRBD2. V shed 0 bases, J shed 2 bases, and the junction held 7 bases outside the gene matches. The CDR3 has 17 residues. Germline V gives CDR1 SGHVS, CDR2 FQNEAQ. CDR3 sequence: CASSLALILAAYNEQFF. In DNA, the CDR3 is TGTGCCAGCAGCTTAGCATTGATCCTAGCGGCCTACAATGAGCAGTTCTTC.

This chain uses TRBV6-5 with TRBJ1-2; no reliable D call. Germline V CDR1 and CDR2: MNHEY, SVGAGI. Trimming shortened V by 6 bases and J by 4 bases, and 15 bases separated the two germline ends. This CDR3 is built from 14 residues. CDR3 in amino acids: CASSQSPASYGYTF. The CDR3 DNA reads as TGTGCCAGCAGCCAGAGTCCAGCCAGCTATGGCTACACCTTC.

The chain employs TRBV18 and TRBJ2-6; a weak D match, TRBD1 (6 bases). The CDR3 consists of 16 residues. Germline V gene data show CDR1 as KGHSH and CDR2 as LQKENI. Trimming left V 6 bases short and J 2 bases short, with 14 bases between. DNA for the CDR3: TGTGCCAGCTCTCTTACACAGGGAGCTGGGGCCAACGTCCTGACTTTC. Translated: CASSLTQGAGANVLTF.